These 32 T cell receptor beta chains were all obtained from the same sample, sequenced in a study of T cell changes during pregnancy in multiple sclerosis. Assay used: immunoSEQ multiplex PCR; TCRdb lists only in-frame clones, some missing. The sample lists 65,000 to 85,000 clones; about 89% were seen once. The sample was peripheral blood, taken in the second trimester of pregnancy. The receptor source for this set is a female donor with multiple sclerosis, enrolled in a pregnancy study.

The chain uses TRBV1 and TRBJ2-2; TRBD1, the table's D call, was not compared with the DNA. TRBV1 is listed as a pseudogene. The length of the CDR3 is 16 residues. CDR3 sequence: CTSSQDCHRRTGELFF. In nucleotides, the CDR3 is TGCACCAGCAGCCAAGACTGTCACAGGAGAACCGGGGAGCTGTTTTTT.

The chain recombines TRBV7-9 with TRBJ1-4, with D tentatively TRBD1 (5 bases). The germline CDR1 and CDR2 sequences are SEHNR and FQNEAQ (reference sequence). CDR3 length equals 18 residues. V dropped 7 bases and J dropped 2 bases, with 23 bases sitting between them. CDR3 in amino acids: CASNTAQGRSGTNEKLFF. The CDR3 nucleotides read TGTGCCAGCAACACGGCCCAGGGCAGATCCGGGACTAATGAAAAACTGTTTTTT.

The J gene is TRBJ1-5, the V gene TRBV10-3; a possible D gene is TRBD1 (6 bases). Trimming cost V 6 bases and J 1 base, with 13 bases left between them. The length of the CDR3 is 15 residues. The germline gives CDR1 ENHRY, CDR2 SYGVKD. CDR3 nucleotides: TGTGCCATCAGCCCGACAGGACCGAGCAATCAGCCCCAGCATTTT. Translating gives CAISPTGPSNQPQHF.

The chain links TRBV19 to TRBJ1-1, with D unresolved. Trimming shortened V by 3 bases and J by 1 base, and 12 bases separated the two germline ends. CDR3 length equals 15 residues. The germline gives CDR1 LNHDA, CDR2 SQIVND (reference sequence). CDR3 nucleotides: TGTGCCAGTAGTATCTATTTGCGGGGGAACACTGAAGCTTTCTTT. Encoded protein: CASSIYLRGNTEAFF.

The V call is TRBV29-1, the J call TRBJ2-2; 10 bases are a match to TRBD2. Per germline, CDR1 SQVTM and CDR2 ANQGSEA. The J segment lost 9 bases and the V segment lost 4 bases, leaving 11 bases of the junction unmatched. This CDR3 is 15 amino acids long. Here the CDR3 reads CSVGGGAGGPRELFF. CDR3 nucleotides: TGCAGCGTTGGTGGTGGAGCGGGGGGGCCGAGGGAGCTGTTTTTT.

This chain joins TRBV30 and TRBJ1-5; maybe TRBD1 (5 bases). Germline CDR1 GTSNPN, CDR2 SVGIG (reference sequence). The V and J ends lost 0 bases and 5 bases respectively, with 8 bases between them. The CDR3 consists of 13 residues. CDR3 in amino acids: CAWSVQADQPQHF. Written as DNA, the CDR3 is TGTGCCTGGAGTGTACAGGCTGATCAGCCCCAGCATTTT.

CDR3 sequence: CASSVTGFGNTIYF. CDR3 coding DNA: TGTGCCAGCAGTGTGACAGGGTTCGGAAACACCATATATTTT. The chain is built from TRBV25-1 and TRBJ1-3; TRBD1 aligns across 7 bases. V was clipped by 4 bases and J by 4 bases; unmatched bases: 4. Germline CDR1 is MGHDK and CDR2 is SYGVNS. The CDR3 is 14 amino acids.

J is TRBJ1-2 and V is TRBV18; D perhaps matches TRBD1 (5 bases). The CDR3 sequence is 13 residues long. V gave up 3 bases and J gave up 7 bases, with 12 bases separating them. Per the germline V gene, CDR1 is KGHSH and CDR2 is LQKENI. The CDR3 protein is CASSPRDLGGYTF. CDR3 DNA: TGTGCCAGCTCACCTCGGGACTTAGGTGGCTACACCTTC.

The V gene is TRBV14, the J gene TRBJ2-1; TRBD2 matches 7 bases. CDR1 is SGHDN, CDR2 FVKESK, per germline. The CDR3 has 16 amino acids. With V trimmed by 4 bases and J by 5 bases, 11 bases remained unmatched. The CDR3 reads CASSPLTGTINNEQFF. CDR3 DNA: TGTGCCAGCAGCCCTCTAACCGGGACTATTAACAATGAGCAGTTCTTC.

This clone has only one observation. DNA of the CDR3: TGCGCCAGCAGCTTGGTCCCGGGGGGTAACACCGGGGAGCTGTTTTTT. This translates into CASSLVPGGNTGELFF. The chain joins TRBV5-1 to TRBJ2-2, with 7 bases aligning to TRBD2. The CDR3 loop spans 16 amino acids. CDR1 and CDR2 (germline): SGHRS, YFSETQ. V trimming: 0 bases; J trimming: 2 bases; junction bases outside the gene matches: 4.

For the CDR3, the DNA is TGTGCCTGGAGTTCGCTCCCCGATACGGCTAATGAAAAACTGTTTTTT. Its translation is CAWSSLPDTANEKLFF. The V gene is TRBV30, the J gene TRBJ1-4; D gene unclear. Germline assignment: CDR1 GTSNPN and CDR2 SVGIG (reference sequence). V was pared by 2 bases and J by 3 bases, with 16 bases between. The CDR3 sequence is 16 residues long.

The genes are TRBV11-2 and TRBJ2-7, with D hard to call. Germline V lookup: CDR1 SGHAT, CDR2 FQNNGV. With 5 bases removed from V and 5 bases from J, the gap between germline ends came to 7 bases. The CDR3 extends over 11 amino acids. As DNA, the CDR3 is TGTGCCAGCAGCCTATCTAACGAGCAGTACTTC. Protein sequence: CASSLSNEQYF.

The V call is TRBV5-1, the J call TRBJ1-4; TRBD1 matches at 9 bases. Germline trimming cut 4 bases from V and 11 bases from J; bases unmatched to any gene: 15. The germline CDR1 and CDR2 sequences are SGHRS and YFSETQ. There are 16 residues in the CDR3. CDR3 sequence reads: CASSPNTGTGLNKLFF. The CDR3 DNA follows: TGCGCCAGCAGCCCCAACACCGGGACAGGGCTGAACAAACTGTTTTTT.

Here the CDR3 reads CASSQTRRGGYGYTF. CDR3 DNA: TGTGCCAGCAGTCAGACCAGGCGGGGTGGCTATGGCTACACCTTC. The chain links TRBV7-2 to TRBJ1-2; D is ambiguous. CDR1 is SGHTA and CDR2 is FQGNSA in the germline V gene. CDR3 length equals 15 residues. Trimming took 6 bases from V and 4 from J, leaving 18 bases between them.

The rearrangement links TRBV6-1 to TRBJ1-5; no firm D call. The CDR3 covers 12 residues. V lost 8 bases, J lost 5 bases, and 10 bases lay in between. Germline CDR1 MNHNS, CDR2 SASEGT. The CDR3 here is CASRTEDQPQHF. DNA of the CDR3: TGTGCCAGCCGAACCGAGGATCAGCCCCAGCATTTT.

V and J are TRBV11-2 and TRBJ1-1; TRBD1 is a possible D gene (5 bases). The V end was cut by 5 bases, the J end by 3 bases, with 10 bases between. The germline CDR1 and CDR2 sequences are SGHAT and FQNNGV. This CDR3 spans 13 amino acids. The CDR3: CASSLQGYTEAFF. The CDR3 coding sequence is TGTGCCAGCAGCCTCCAGGGTTACACTGAAGCTTTCTTT.

The chain recombines TRBV20-1 with TRBJ2-1, with no clear D. This CDR3 spans 11 amino acids. Germline V gene data show CDR1 as DFQATT and CDR2 as SNEGSKA (reference sequence). Trimming removed 6 bases at V and 5 bases at J, with 8 bases between. Here the CDR3 reads CSATADNEQFF. CDR3 bases: TGCAGTGCAACAGCAGACAATGAGCAGTTCTTC.

This chain links TRBV27 with TRBJ1-2; maybe TRBD1 (5 bases). The CDR3 spans 15 residues. Trimming left V 5 bases short and J 5 bases short, with 18 bases between. Germline values: CDR1 MNHEY, CDR2 SMNVEV (reference sequence). CDR3 region: CASSPIGGVRYGYTF. DNA of the CDR3: TGTGCCAGCAGTCCTATCGGGGGTGTTCGATATGGCTACACCTTC.

This chain links TRBV2 with TRBJ1-1; D uncertain. The CDR3 consists of 14 residues. The V gene lost 0 bases and the J gene lost 7 bases, with 12 bases spanning the gap. Germline V gives CDR1 SNHLY, CDR2 FYNNEI. CDR3 region: CASSEAEQSSEAFF. CDR3 nucleotides: TGTGCCAGCAGTGAAGCGGAACAGTCCAGTGAAGCTTTCTTT.

The rearrangement links TRBV7-2 to TRBJ2-7, with TRBD2 matching over 8 bases. The CDR3 is 19 amino acids. Germline V gene lookup returns CDR1 SGHTA and CDR2 FQGNSA. V dropped 5 bases and J dropped 1; count of bases not matched to a gene: 19. DNA for the CDR3: TGTGCCAGCAGCATTAGCTTAGGTTGGCGGGGGGACCCTTCCTACGAGCAGTACTTC. The encoded protein is CASSISLGWRGDPSYEQYF.

The chain recombines TRBV11-3 with TRBJ2-3, with D possibly matching TRBD2 (6 bases). Germline V CDR1 and CDR2: SGHNT, YENEEA. Trimming left V 9 bases short and J 3 bases short, with 22 bases between. The CDR3 spans 16 residues. For the CDR3, the DNA is TGTGCCAGTTCGAAGCGGAGGGAGACGAGGACAGATACGCAGTATTTT. Its protein is CASSKRRETRTDTQYF.

V and J are TRBV6-4 and TRBJ2-6, with 8 bases lining up with TRBD1. In germline, CDR1 is MRHNA, CDR2 SNTAGT. This CDR3 spans 15 amino acids. Trimming at V came to 4 bases and at J to 3 bases, leaving 2 bases not matched to a gene. CDR3 bases: TGTGCCAGCAGTGTCGACAGGGGTGGGGCCAACGTCCTGACTTTC. This sequence encodes CASSVDRGGANVLTF.

This sequence joins TRBV30 and TRBJ2-1; D might be TRBD2 (6 bases). V lost 3 bases and J 0 bases, leaving 9 bases between the germline ends. Per germline, CDR1 GTSNPN and CDR2 SVGIG (reference sequence). The CDR3 sequence is 14 residues long. The CDR3 DNA reads TGTGCCTGGAGCTCCGGGAGCTCCTACAATGAGCAGTTCTTC. It yields the protein CAWSSGSSYNEQFF.

This chain links TRBV9 with TRBJ2-3, with 13 bases that match TRBD2. Germline CDR1 and CDR2: SGDLS and YYNGEE. After removal of 5 bases from V and 4 bases from J, the junction contained 10 bases not matched to a gene. The CDR3 sequence is 17 residues long. The CDR3 DNA is TGTGCCAGCAGTAGCGGACTAGCGGGGGTTGAGGCAGATACGCAGTATTTT. It codes for CASSSGLAGVEADTQYF.

The rearrangement uses TRBV5-1 and TRBJ2-5; 7 nucleotides match TRBD2. The length of the CDR3 is 15 residues. Unmatched junction bases numbered 7, after V lost 1 base and J lost 4 bases. CDR1 SGHRS and CDR2 YFSETQ come from the germline V gene. CDR3 in amino acids: CASSLLESGGETQYF. The CDR3 region has the DNA TGCGCCAGCAGCTTGCTAGAATCGGGGGGAGAGACCCAGTACTTC.

This chain links TRBV27 with TRBJ2-2, with a tentative D call TRBD1 (5 bases). CDR1 MNHEY and CDR2 SMNVEV come from the germline V gene (reference sequence). This CDR3 spans 12 amino acids. Trimming left V 6 bases short and J 11 bases short, with 13 bases between. CDR3 sequence: CASRKFREELFF. The CDR3 DNA reads TGTGCCAGCAGGAAGTTCAGGGAAGAGCTGTTTTTT.

V is TRBV7-2 and J is TRBJ2-7; D gene unclear. Trimming took 6 bases from V and 3 from J, leaving 21 bases between them. The CDR3 has 16 amino acids. Germline CDR1 SGHTA, CDR2 FQGNSA. The chain's CDR3 is CASRAISTSRGYEQYF. The CDR3 DNA reads TGTGCCAGCAGGGCCATTTCTACCTCCAGAGGCTACGAGCAGTACTTC.

The table lists this clone with a count of one. The chain uses TRBV28 and TRBJ1-5, with D uncertain. Germline loops: CDR1 MDHEN, CDR2 SYDVKM. V was trimmed by 4 bases and J by 5 bases, leaving 9 bases between them. The CDR3 is 13 residues long. CDR3 sequence (DNA): TGTGCCAGCAGTTCGAGGCAGCATCAGCCCCAGCATTTT. It specifies CASSSRQHQPQHF. The full variable domain, its missing parts supplied by reference TRBV28 and TRBJ1-5, is DVKVTQSSRYLVKRTGEKVFLECVQDMDHENMFWYRQDPGLGLRLIYFSYDVKMKEKGDIPEGYSVSREKKERFSLILESASTNQTSMYLCASSSRQHQPQHFGDGTRLSIL.

This chain uses TRBV30 with TRBJ1-4; D may be TRBD1 (6 bases). The CDR3 spans 13 residues. Germline V gene data show CDR1 as GTSNPN and CDR2 as SVGIG (reference sequence). V gave up 3 bases and J gave up 5 bases, with 10 bases separating them. CDR3 DNA: TGTGCCTGGAGCCGGCAGGGGAATGAAAAACTGTTTTTT. It yields the protein CAWSRQGNEKLFF.

This sequence joins TRBV27 and TRBJ1-1; possible D gene TRBD1, 6 bases. The CDR3 covers 16 residues. The germline CDR1 and CDR2 sequences are MNHEY and SMNVEV (reference sequence). V lost 2 bases to trimming and J lost 0 bases, with 13 bases between them. The CDR3 nucleotides are TGTGCCAGCAGTTTAGGGGGCTGGGTGGTGAACACTGAAGCTTTCTTT. It specifies CASSLGGWVVNTEAFF.

The chain couples TRBV9 to TRBJ2-1; weak D call: TRBD1 (6 bases). Germline CDR1 is SGDLS and CDR2 is YYNGEE. The germline V and J ends were trimmed by 3 bases and 4 bases, with 11 bases remaining between them. This CDR3 spans 14 amino acids. DNA for the CDR3: TGTGCCAGCAGCGACAGGGTGTTGTACAATGAGCAGTTCTTC. Its translation: CASSDRVLYNEQFF.

The chain carries TRBV4-2 and TRBJ2-7, with D possibly TRBD1 on 6 matching bases. V was cut by 4 bases and J by 4 bases, with 8 bases left in between. Germline CDR1 and CDR2: LGHNA and YNFKEQ. The CDR3 extends over 12 amino acids. This chain's CDR3 is CASSPTGYEQYF. The CDR3 region has the DNA TGTGCCAGCAGCCCTACAGGGTACGAGCAGTACTTC.